This T cell receptor beta chain was recovered during a study of blood T cells in healthy people across ages. Alongside a J-beta primer mix, a sample-barcoded 5' primer served in a second PCR lasting 7 to 11 cycles. TCRdb reprocessed the 5' RACE reads with MiXCR, giving one entry per CDR3 protein. Of around 800,000 distinct CDR3 sequences detected, 40% to 65% appear once; the ten largest clones hold around 41%. This clonotype was recorded a few times. Trimming left V 7 bases short and J 3 bases short, with 18 bases between. The germline V gene has CDR1 SGHTA and CDR2 FQGNSA. The CDR3 has 15 amino acids.

Sequenced input: blood. The source of this sequence is a man aged 80 or over in good health. This chain connects TRBV7-2 to TRBJ1-2; a weak D match, TRBD1 (5 bases). The CDR3 loop is CASTRDWGTDYGYTF. For the CDR3, the DNA is TGTGCCAGCACCAGGGACTGGGGAACCGACTATGGCTACACCTTC.